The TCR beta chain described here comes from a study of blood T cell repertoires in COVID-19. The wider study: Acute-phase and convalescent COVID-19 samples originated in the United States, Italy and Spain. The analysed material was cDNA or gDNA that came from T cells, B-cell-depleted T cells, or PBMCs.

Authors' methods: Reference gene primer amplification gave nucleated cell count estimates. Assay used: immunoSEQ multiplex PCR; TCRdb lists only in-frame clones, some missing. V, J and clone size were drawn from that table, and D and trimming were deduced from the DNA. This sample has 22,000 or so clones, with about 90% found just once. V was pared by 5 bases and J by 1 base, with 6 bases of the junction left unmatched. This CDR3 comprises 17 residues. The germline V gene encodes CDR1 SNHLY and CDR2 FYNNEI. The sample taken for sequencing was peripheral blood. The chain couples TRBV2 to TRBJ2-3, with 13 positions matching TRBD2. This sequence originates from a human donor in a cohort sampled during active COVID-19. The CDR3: CASSPRTSGSGTDTQYF. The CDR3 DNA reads TGTGCCAGCAGTCCGCGGACTAGCGGGAGTGGCACAGATACGCAGTATTTT.